The present TCR beta chain was sequenced within a study of CXCR3-negative and CXCR3-positive naive CD8 T cells. With UMI labels, 5' RACE was used to prepare the TRB cDNA libraries. TCRdb re-called the 5' RACE reads and shows each CDR3 protein once, DNA omitted. Recorded for this sample: 130,000 to 150,000 distinct CDR3 sequences. Regarding this clonotype: Its antigen remains unknown.

Study observations and caveats: A higher hydrophobicity marked the TRB CDR3s of CXCR3-positive naive cells versus CXCR3-negative naive cells.

This CDR3 is 20 amino acids long. The V gene's germline CDR1 is SEHNR and CDR2 FQNEAQ (reference sequence). The receptor's source is a human donor in good health. Some clones in this sample may be carry-over from other donors' samples. Specimen: naive CXCR3+ CD8+ T cells from blood. Stated subset: CD45RO-CCR7+CD27+CD95- naive CD8+ T cells expressing CXCR3 (TNR3+). The J gene is TRBJ2-3, the V gene TRBV7-9; no DNA is available, so the TRBD2 call from TCRdb remains unchecked. CDR3: CASSRLRLAGDGFLTDTQYF.